Shown below are 14 T cell receptor beta chains from a single sample sequenced in a study of T-cell reconstitution after alpha-beta-depleted transplantation in children. TCRbeta library construction was performed incorporating unique molecular identifiers. TCRdb used MiXCR to reprocess the PCR reads, holding one entry per CDR3 protein. The sample has 500,000 or so distinct CDR3 sequences, around a third seen once; the top ten hold 2.4%. Here the sequenced sample was PBMCs from the stem cell graft donor, taken from the stem cell graft. The receptors stem from a human donor who donated a stem cell graft to a child with aplastic anemia.

This clonotype was detected a few times. This chain joins TRBV6-2 or TRBV6-3 and TRBJ1-4; tentative D call: TRBD1 (5 bases). CDR3 length: 16 amino acids. V lost 0 bases, J lost 8 bases, and 16 bases lay in between. Germline V gene data show CDR1 as MNHEY and CDR2 as SVGEGT. CDR3 nucleotide sequence: TGTGCCAGCAGTTACTCCCTGTGGGGGAGAGGCGAAAAACTGTTTTTT. It specifies CASSYSLWGRGEKLFF.

The chain has TRBV7-2 and TRBJ2-3, with 11 bases fitting TRBD2. This CDR3 has 15 amino acids. Trimming removed 2 bases from V and 5 bases from J; junction bases left unmatched: 3. Germline V gene lookup returns CDR1 SGHTA and CDR2 FQGNSA. The DNA of the CDR3 is TGTGCCAGCAGCTTAACAGGACTAGCGGGAGATACGCAGTATTTT. Protein product: CASSLTGLAGDTQYF.

The chain links TRBV7-9 to TRBJ1-5; a possible D gene is TRBD1 (5 bases). Looked up from germline, CDR1 is SEHNR and CDR2 is FQNEAQ (reference sequence). Trimming stripped 1 base from V and 5 bases from J, with 6 bases between. The CDR3 consists of 13 residues. CDR3 nucleotide sequence: TGTGCCAGCAGCTTAGGGACACATCAGCCCCAGCATTTT. It translates to CASSLGTHQPQHF. Drawing the rest from reference TRBV7-9 and TRBJ1-5, the complete variable domain is DTGVSQNPRHKITKRGQNVTFRCDPISEHNRLYWYRQTLGQGPEFLTYFQNEAQLEKSRLLSDRFSAERPKGSFSTLEIQRTEQGDSAMYLCASSLGTHQPQHFGDGTRLSIL.

This clonotype was seen a few times. This chain joins TRBV6-1 and TRBJ2-1, with D possibly matching TRBD1 (5 bases). The CDR3 runs to 15 residues. Germline values: CDR1 MNHNS, CDR2 SASEGT. The V and J ends lost 4 bases and 3 bases respectively, with 13 bases between them. The CDR3 reads CASSVQVNSYNEQFF. In nucleotides, the CDR3 is TGTGCCAGCAGTGTACAGGTGAACAGCTACAATGAGCAGTTCTTC.

The chain recombines TRBV7-3 with TRBJ2-3, with TRBD1 matching 7 bases. The CDR3 contains 14 residues. Germline V lookup: CDR1 SGHTA, CDR2 FQGTGA. Unmatched junction bases numbered 4, after V lost 1 base and J lost 6 bases. CDR3 amino acids: CASSLSIRGDTQYF. The DNA for the CDR3 is TGTGCCAGCAGCTTAAGCATCAGGGGGGATACGCAGTATTTT.

The J gene is TRBJ2-1, the V gene TRBV7-6; D gene uncertain. Germline-derived CDR1 and CDR2 are SGHVS and FNYEAQ. The CDR3 is 15 residues long. Trimming cost V 1 base and J 7 bases, with 14 bases left between them. CDR3 bases: TGTGCCAGCAGCTTAGGGGAACATACCCCGAATGAGCAGTTCTTC. This translates into CASSLGEHTPNEQFF.

This clonotype was recorded a few times. The rearrangement joins TRBV5-1 to TRBJ2-1; TRBD2 aligns across 9 bases. With 7 bases clipped from V and 10 bases from J, the junction kept 12 bases outside the gene matches. Germline V gene data show CDR1 as SGHRS and CDR2 as YFSETQ. The CDR3 has 14 amino acids. CDR3 amino acids: CASRQREAWGEQFF. Here the CDR3 DNA reads TGCGCCAGCCGCCAGCGGGAGGCTTGGGGGGAGCAGTTCTTC.

The chain couples TRBV29-1 to TRBJ2-1; D remains unclear. V lost 6 bases to trimming and J lost 9 bases, with 12 bases between them. Per germline, CDR1 SQVTM and CDR2 ANQGSEA. The CDR3 loop spans 11 amino acids. CDR3 in amino acids: CSVTLLSEQFF. CDR3 bases: TGCAGCGTGACCTTGCTGAGTGAGCAGTTCTTC.

This clonotype was observed a handful of times. The V and J genes are TRBV5-1 and TRBJ1-2; D call uncertain. V was cut by 1 base and J by 1 base, with 14 bases left in between. CDR3 length: 16 residues. Germline V lookup: CDR1 SGHRS, CDR2 YFSETQ. The CDR3 nucleotides are TGCGCCAGCAGCTTGAGTTTTACGGGAAATAACTATGGCTACACCTTC. Its protein is CASSLSFTGNNYGYTF.

The chain recombines TRBV24-1 with TRBJ1-1; D perhaps matches TRBD1 (5 bases). Germline CDR1 is KGHDR and CDR2 is SFDVKD. The CDR3 is 13 residues long. V was cut by 6 bases and J by 0 bases, with 7 bases left in between. DNA for the CDR3: TGTGCCACCAGTCAGGGCATGAACACTGAAGCTTTCTTT. Translation: CATSQGMNTEAFF.

The chain is built from TRBV3-1 and TRBJ1-2; D remains unclear. CDR3 length: 14 residues. V was pared by 0 bases and J by 8 bases, with 13 bases between. Germline values: CDR1 LGHDT, CDR2 YNNKEL (reference sequence). The CDR3 here is CASSQDIKGTGYTF. For the CDR3, the DNA is TGTGCCAGCAGCCAAGATATAAAGGGTACCGGCTACACCTTC.

The rearrangement joins TRBV19 to TRBJ2-1, with TRBD2 identical over 11 bases. Germline CDR1 and CDR2: LNHDA and SQIVND (reference sequence). The CDR3 spans 11 residues. The V segment lost 4 bases and the J segment 15 bases; nucleotides outside the gene matches: 2. CDR3 protein: CASSNSGRVFF. CDR3 sequence (DNA): TGTGCCAGTAGTAATAGCGGGAGGGTGTTCTTC.

CDR3 sequence: CASSLQGVAGNTIYF. CDR3 nucleotides: TGTGCCAGCAGTTTACAGGGTGTCGCTGGAAACACCATATATTTT. This chain joins TRBV6-5 and TRBJ1-3; D might be TRBD1 (6 bases). CDR3 length: 15 residues. The germline V gene encodes CDR1 MNHEY and CDR2 SVGAGI. Trimming took 4 bases from V and 2 from J, leaving 12 bases between them.

The chain links TRBV20-1 to TRBJ2-3, with D possibly being TRBD2 (7 bases). The V and J ends lost 6 bases and 7 bases respectively, with 14 bases between them. CDR3 length equals 12 residues. From germline, CDR1 is DFQATT and CDR2 SNEGSKA (reference sequence). CDR3 sequence reads: CSAPKGGNTQYF. CDR3 in DNA: TGCAGTGCCCCAAAGGGGGGGAATACGCAGTATTTT.